These 21 T cell receptor beta chains were sequenced from one sample in a study of blood T cells in healthy people across ages. A second PCR of roughly 7 to 11 cycles used a sample-barcoded 5' primer and a J-beta primer mix. TCRdb re-derived calls from the 5' RACE reads in MiXCR, one entry per CDR3 protein. The table has some 750,000 distinct CDR3 sequences, approximately 21% seen once. Sequenced material: blood. The receptor set was obtained from a man between 65 and 79 years old in good health.

This clonotype showed up just a few times. The chain is built from TRBV5-1 and TRBJ2-1; D is unresolved. V was shortened by 5 bases and J by 4 bases, with 7 bases between the two germline ends. From germline, CDR1 is SGHRS and CDR2 YFSETQ. The CDR3 sequence is 12 residues long. DNA for the CDR3: TGCGCCAGCAGAGAGGCTTACAATGAGCAGTTCTTC. Translation: CASREAYNEQFF.

This sequence joins TRBV20-1 and TRBJ2-2, with unresolved D. CDR1 and CDR2 from the germline V gene are DFQATT and SNEGSKA (reference sequence). The CDR3 loop spans 13 amino acids. V shed 3 bases and J shed 5 bases, with 10 bases lying between them. Here the CDR3 DNA reads TGCAGTGCTAGCCGGGCCCCGACCGGGGAGCTGTTTTTT. The encoded protein is CSASRAPTGELFF.

Only a few counts were recorded for this clonotype. J is TRBJ2-5 and V is TRBV20-1; D uncertain. Trimming took 4 bases from V and 2 from J, leaving 11 bases between them. Germline-derived CDR1 and CDR2 are DFQATT and SNEGSKA (reference sequence). The CDR3 runs 13 residues. Here the CDR3 DNA reads TGCAGTGCTACCCGGGCCCGACAAGAGACCCAGTACTTC. It codes for CSATRARQETQYF.

The chain links TRBV6-5 to TRBJ1-1; D may be TRBD1 (6 bases). The V end lost 5 bases, the J end lost 3 bases, and 13 bases lay between the germline ends. Germline CDR1 is MNHEY and CDR2 is SVGAGI. CDR3 length equals 14 residues. The CDR3 coding sequence is TGTGCCAGCAGTGCCCCGGGGGCTTACACTGAAGCTTTCTTT. Translating it yields CASSAPGAYTEAFF.

This clonotype was picked up a small number of times. CDR3 bases: TGTGCCAGCAGCCCCCAACGACTAGCGGGGAGAGGAGAGACCCAGTACTTC. Residues: CASSPQRLAGRGETQYF. The J gene is TRBJ2-5, the V gene TRBV6-1, with 11 bases fitting TRBD2. The CDR3 runs to 17 residues. V lost 6 bases, J lost 4 bases, and 13 bases stayed unmatched. CDR1 and CDR2 (germline): MNHNS, SASEGT.

The chain has TRBV29-1 and TRBJ2-3; D possibly corresponds to TRBD1 (5 bases). Trimming left V 6 bases short and J 1 base short, with 11 bases between. Germline V gives CDR1 SQVTM, CDR2 ANQGSEA. The CDR3 contains 13 residues. Written as DNA, the CDR3 is TGCAGCGTAACCCAGGGCGGCACAGATACGCAGTATTTT. This codes for CSVTQGGTDTQYF.

The chain recombines TRBV7-2 with TRBJ2-5; 12 bases align to TRBD1. The CDR3 totals 16 residues. CDR1 and CDR2 (germline): SGHTA, FQGNSA. Losses at the gene ends were 0 bases for V and 6 bases for J; bases not matched to a gene: 5. DNA for the CDR3: TGTGCCAGCAGCTTAGCCGGGACAGGGGGCGCGAAGACCCAGTACTTC. Translating it yields CASSLAGTGGAKTQYF.

V is TRBV12-3 or TRBV12-4 and J is TRBJ2-5, with 7 bases identical to TRBD1. This CDR3 is built from 14 residues. Germline trimming cut 7 bases from V and 5 bases from J; bases unmatched to any gene: 10. The CDR3 here is CASIPRDRGETQYF. CDR3 DNA sequence: TGTGCCAGCATTCCACGGGACAGAGGGGAGACCCAGTACTTC.

V is TRBV20-1 and J is TRBJ2-2; the match to TRBD2 covers 9 bases. Germline V gene data show CDR1 as DFQATT and CDR2 as SNEGSKA (reference sequence). V lost 1 base to trimming and J lost 4 bases; unmatched junction nucleotides: 1. CDR3 length: 14 amino acids. CDR3 amino acids: CSARVSGGTGELFF. CDR3 nucleotide sequence: TGCAGTGCTAGAGTTAGCGGGGGCACCGGGGAGCTGTTTTTT.

This clonotype was recorded a few times. The gene calls are TRBV12-3 or TRBV12-4 and TRBJ1-5; 7 positions agree with TRBD1. V trimming: 6 bases; J trimming: 6 bases; junction bases outside the gene matches: 5. This CDR3 is 13 amino acids long. CDR3 protein: CASSNRGGQPQHF. For the CDR3, the DNA is TGTGCCAGCAGCAACAGGGGTGGTCAGCCCCAGCATTTT.

CDR3 sequence (DNA): TGTGCCAGCAGCTTTTGGACAGGGATCTATGGCTACACCTTC. It yields the protein CASSFWTGIYGYTF. V is TRBV5-6 and J is TRBJ1-2; 8 bases agree with TRBD1. V dropped 2 bases and J dropped 4; count of bases not matched to a gene: 4. This CDR3 is 14 amino acids long. Per germline, CDR1 SGHDT and CDR2 YYEEEE.

This clonotype was picked up a small number of times. The rearrangement links TRBV19 to TRBJ2-1, with D perhaps TRBD1 (5 bases). Per the germline V gene, CDR1 is LNHDA and CDR2 is SQIVND (reference sequence). Trimming removed 6 bases at V and 10 bases at J, with 16 bases between. This CDR3 spans 13 amino acids. CDR3 loop: CASRKVGVGEQFF. In DNA, the CDR3 is TGTGCCAGTAGGAAGGTAGGGGTAGGCGAGCAGTTCTTC.

The chain recombines TRBV5-1 with TRBJ2-3; TRBD1 or TRBD2 may be the D gene (5 bases each). Per the germline V gene, CDR1 is SGHRS and CDR2 is YFSETQ. The CDR3 length is 17 residues. V dropped 0 bases and J dropped 1 base, with 15 bases sitting between them. The CDR3 here is CASSLARDLVRTDTQYF. CDR3 nucleotides: TGCGCCAGCAGCTTGGCCCGGGACCTAGTCCGCACAGATACGCAGTATTTT.

This chain links TRBV5-1 with TRBJ2-5; TRBD1 is a possible D gene (6 bases). The germline CDR1 and CDR2 sequences are SGHRS and YFSETQ. V lost 2 bases, J lost 5 bases, and 13 bases lay in between. The CDR3 length is 14 residues. The CDR3 loop reads CASSLMGALETQYF. The DNA of the CDR3 is TGCGCCAGCAGCTTAATGGGGGCCCTGGAGACCCAGTACTTC.

The chain has TRBV4-1 and TRBJ2-1; a possible D gene is TRBD2 (6 bases). The CDR3 runs 13 residues. Trimming took 1 base from V and 9 from J, leaving 10 bases between them. Germline V gene sequence: CDR1 MGHRA, CDR2 YSYEKL. The CDR3 DNA reads TGCGCCAGCAGCCAAGGTGGGGGGATTGAGCAGTTCTTC. Protein: CASSQGGGIEQFF.

There are a few counts of this clonotype. Germline and junction disagree at one end, which may indicate a read error. The V gene is TRBV19, the J gene TRBJ1-4; 9 bases map to TRBD1. The V gene's germline CDR1 is LNHDA and CDR2 SQIVND (reference sequence). The CDR3 runs to 14 residues. CDR3 DNA sequence: TGTGCCAGTAAACAGGGGGCATCTAATGAAAAACTGCTTTTT. Its translation: CASKQGASNEKLLF.

This clonotype was counted only a few times. A much more abundant neighbour one base away suggests this may be a read error. V is TRBV5-1 and J is TRBJ1-1; D unresolved. The germline CDR1 and CDR2 sequences are SGHRS and YFSETQ. V was clipped by 0 bases and J by 0 bases, with 9 bases between them. CDR3 length: 15 amino acids. The CDR3 DNA is TGCGCCAGCAGCTTGGTCTCGGGAGTGAACACTGAAGCTTTCTTT. Its translation is CASSLVSGVNTEAFF.

V gene TRBV4-2 combines with J gene TRBJ1-6, with 10 bases that match TRBD1. The CDR3 is made up of 15 amino acids. CDR1 and CDR2 (germline): LGHNA, YNFKEQ. V shed 4 bases and J 9 bases; nucleotides not matched to a gene: 6. Written as DNA, the CDR3 is TGTGCCAGCAGCCGCGAGGGACAGGGGAGTTCACCCCTCCACTTT. Amino acid sequence: CASSREGQGSSPLHF.

There are a few counts of this clonotype. The chain combines TRBV5-5 with TRBJ1-6; D unclear. The germline CDR1 and CDR2 sequences are SGHKS and YYEKEE (reference sequence). The CDR3 covers 16 residues. V was clipped by 0 bases and J by 6 bases, with 13 bases between them. The CDR3 sequence: CASSLAAGSLNSPLHF. The CDR3 nucleotides read TGTGCCAGCAGCTTGGCTGCGGGCTCCCTTAATTCACCCCTCCACTTT.

The chain carries TRBV13 and TRBJ2-6; perhaps TRBD2 as D (7 bases). Trimming took 0 bases from V and 1 from J, leaving 10 bases between them. From germline, CDR1 is PRHDT and CDR2 FYEKMQ (reference sequence). This CDR3 is 17 amino acids long. For the CDR3, the DNA is TGTGCCAGCAGCTTAGGTGGGGGGGCGTCTGGGGCCAACGTCCTGACTTTC. The encoded protein is CASSLGGGASGANVLTF.

The V gene is TRBV19, the J gene TRBJ1-5; D unresolved. Germline-derived CDR1 and CDR2 are LNHDA and SQIVND (reference sequence). Between the trimmed V and J ends, which lost 6 bases and 3 bases, there was a span of 15 bases. This CDR3 comprises 15 residues. This CDR3 reads CASRLRDYDNQPQHF. CDR3 bases: TGTGCCAGTAGGTTAAGGGATTACGACAATCAGCCCCAGCATTTT.